This TCR beta chain stems from a study of T cell responses to AZD1222 COVID-19 vaccine (dated by TCRdb to the early 2020s). Notes on the research overall: Because spike-specific TCR depth and breadth did not differ between the two schedules, AZD1222 recipients who got a second dose at roughly 4 weeks were pooled with those who got a second dose at roughly 12 weeks. TCR sequencing covered fewer than 250 trial participants: 207 given two doses of AZD1222 and about 26 given two doses of MenACWY control vaccine. Trial participants were enrolled into age subgroups of 18-55, 56-69 and 70-plus years, which contained 148, 28 and 57 TCR-sequenced participants, respectively. Overall results and qualifications from the work: The vaccine-associated CD4 TCRs covered the entire spike protein, and the dominant responses fell in regions 160-218 and 743-854. The 56-69-year group was small, and its depth increase did not reach significance, likely because of low power. After two AZD1222 doses, both the breadth and the depth of spike-specific TCRs were significantly higher than at day 0 and than in MenACWY recipients. Conclusions about previously exposed vaccinees are limited, since just 6 or 7 AZD1222 recipients were seropositive for SARS-CoV-2 at baseline. Because no samples from the day 14 peak response were available, repertoires could be characterized only after the peak T cell response. Reportedly, close to half of the unique spike-specific TCRs recognized epitopes lying outside the regions that are mutated in the B.1.351 and B.1.1.7 variants. Participants were mostly white British, with more females than males. The authors suggested clonal diversity may have been underestimated.

What this sample's time point label stands for: baseline before first vaccination. Vaccinee samples came from UK trials COV001 and COV002, including a single-blind randomized controlled phase 2/3 trial of AZD1222 (ChAdOx1 nCoV-19) in healthy adults. Trial participant PBMC samples were collected at day 0 and day 28 after the second dose for TCRbeta chain sequencing. The CDR3 regions of human TCRbeta chains were subjected to immunosequencing. In the paper's pipeline: TCRs in the repertoires were matched against a reference library of SARS-CoV-2-specific TCRs that had been generated with the MIRA antigen-specificity platform. Breadth was defined as the fraction of unique TCRs that were SARS-CoV-2-associated. Depth was defined as the fraction of total T cells that were SARS-CoV-2-associated. Using the MIRA data, each spike-specific TCR was mapped to the spike region that the TCR reacts to and placed in a CD4 or CD8 class. Log10-transformed breadth and depth values were compared by one-way ANOVA with Sidak's multiple comparisons tests. In TCRdb, the immuneACCESS table is reduced to in-frame sequences with V and J assigned. These tables do not hold every clone; where another copy was compared, an unresolved V gene accounts for under half, and the others remain unexplained. The V and J calls and the clone size are those of that table, but D and trimming were determined from the DNA. The sample has roughly 65,000 clones on record, around nine tenths of them singletons. Of the sample, 7.5% to 9.5% is held by the ten largest clones.

On this clone: It lacks a known antigen. No much larger clone is present one base from it, and per-base qualities are unavailable.

The source material was peripheral blood, sampled on day 0 of AZD1222 vaccination. This clonotype was sampled from an adult in good health.

The CDR3 is CASSERVLGTEAFF. The DNA sequence follows: TGTGCCAGCAGTGAACGGGTCCTGGGCACTGAAGCTTTCTTT. This sequence uses TRBV6-1 and TRBJ1-1; the D segment cannot be called with confidence. The CDR3 sequence holds 14 residues, the cysteine and phenylalanine included. CDR3 DNA is the only sequence kept; it has 42 bases, read in frame from the first base. Taken from the germline V gene, the CDR1 and CDR2 loops are MNHNS and SASEGT. Trimming takes 2 bases from V and 4 bases from J, and the germline ends sit 11 bases apart.